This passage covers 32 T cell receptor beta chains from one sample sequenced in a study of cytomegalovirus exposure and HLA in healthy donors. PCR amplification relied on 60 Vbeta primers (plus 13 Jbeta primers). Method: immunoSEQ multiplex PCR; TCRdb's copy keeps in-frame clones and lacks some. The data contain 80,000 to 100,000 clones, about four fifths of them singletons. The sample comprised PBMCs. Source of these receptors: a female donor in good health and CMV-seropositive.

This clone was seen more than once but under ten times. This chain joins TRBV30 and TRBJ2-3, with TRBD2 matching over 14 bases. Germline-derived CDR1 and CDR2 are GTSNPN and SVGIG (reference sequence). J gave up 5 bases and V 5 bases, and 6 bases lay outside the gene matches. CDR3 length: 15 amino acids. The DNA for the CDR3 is TGTGCCTGGGAGAGACTAGCGGGAGGGCGAGATACGCAGTATTTT. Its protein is CAWERLAGGRDTQYF.

The CDR3 loop is CASSTRVSSYEQYF. CDR3 nucleotide sequence: TGTGCCAGCAGTACTCGGGTTAGCTCCTACGAGCAGTACTTC. J is TRBJ2-7 and V is TRBV6-5; the D is unclear. CDR1 MNHEY and CDR2 SVGAGI come from the germline V gene. The CDR3 extends over 14 amino acids. Trimming left V 5 bases short and J 0 bases short, with 11 bases between.

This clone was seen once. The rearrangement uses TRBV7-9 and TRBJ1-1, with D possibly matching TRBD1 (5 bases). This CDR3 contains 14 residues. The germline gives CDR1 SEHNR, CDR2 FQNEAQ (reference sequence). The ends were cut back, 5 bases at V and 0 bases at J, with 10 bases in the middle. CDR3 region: CASSPQGMNTEAFF. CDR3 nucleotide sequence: TGTGCCAGCAGCCCCCAGGGTATGAACACTGAAGCTTTCTTT.

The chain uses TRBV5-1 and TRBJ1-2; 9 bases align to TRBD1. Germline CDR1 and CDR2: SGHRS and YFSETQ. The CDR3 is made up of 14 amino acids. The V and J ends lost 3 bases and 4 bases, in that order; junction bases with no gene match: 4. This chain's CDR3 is CASSSGQGGYGYTF. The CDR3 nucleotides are TGCGCCAGCAGCTCGGGACAGGGTGGCTATGGCTACACCTTC.

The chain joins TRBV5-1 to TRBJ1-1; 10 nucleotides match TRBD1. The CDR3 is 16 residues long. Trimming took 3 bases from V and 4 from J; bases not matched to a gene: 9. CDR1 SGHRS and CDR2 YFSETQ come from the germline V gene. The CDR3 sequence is CASSSGTGDSVTEAFF. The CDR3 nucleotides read TGCGCCAGCAGCTCCGGGACAGGGGATTCGGTCACTGAAGCTTTCTTT.

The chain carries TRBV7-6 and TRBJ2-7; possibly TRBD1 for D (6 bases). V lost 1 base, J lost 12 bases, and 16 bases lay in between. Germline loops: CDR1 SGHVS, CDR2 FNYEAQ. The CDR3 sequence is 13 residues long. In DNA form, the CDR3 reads TGTGCCAGCAGCTTAGGGGGACAATTAAACCCGTACTTC. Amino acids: CASSLGGQLNPYF.

The DNA for the CDR3 is TGCAGCGTCCCAAATTCCACCGGGGAGCTGTTTTTT. Translation gives CSVPNSTGELFF. The genes are TRBV29-1 and TRBJ2-2; D unclear. The V gene lost 6 bases and the J gene lost 4 bases, with 9 bases spanning the gap. Germline loops: CDR1 SQVTM, CDR2 ANQGSEA. CDR3 length equals 12 residues.

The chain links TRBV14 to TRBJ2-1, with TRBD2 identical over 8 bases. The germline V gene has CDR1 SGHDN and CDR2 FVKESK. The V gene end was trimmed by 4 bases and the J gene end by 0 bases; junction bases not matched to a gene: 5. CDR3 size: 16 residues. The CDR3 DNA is TGTGCCAGCAGCCCTCTAGCGGGCGACTCCTACAATGAGCAGTTCTTC. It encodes CASSPLAGDSYNEQFF.

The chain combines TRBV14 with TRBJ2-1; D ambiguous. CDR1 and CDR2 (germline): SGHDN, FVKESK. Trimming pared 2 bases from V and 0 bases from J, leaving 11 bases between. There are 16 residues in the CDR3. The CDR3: CASSQFWAVSYNEQFF. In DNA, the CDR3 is TGTGCCAGCAGCCAATTCTGGGCAGTCTCCTACAATGAGCAGTTCTTC.

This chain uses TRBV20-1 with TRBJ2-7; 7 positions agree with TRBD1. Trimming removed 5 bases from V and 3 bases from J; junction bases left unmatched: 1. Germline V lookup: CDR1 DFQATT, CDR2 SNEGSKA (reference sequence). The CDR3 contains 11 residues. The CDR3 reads CSAGTDYEQYF. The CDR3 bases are TGCAGTGCTGGGACAGACTACGAGCAGTACTTC.

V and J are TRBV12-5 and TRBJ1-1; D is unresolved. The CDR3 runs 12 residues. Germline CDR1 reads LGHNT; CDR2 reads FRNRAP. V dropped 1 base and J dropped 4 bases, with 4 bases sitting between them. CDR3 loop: CASGLDRTEAFF. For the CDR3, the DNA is TGTGCTAGTGGTTTGGATCGCACTGAAGCTTTCTTT.

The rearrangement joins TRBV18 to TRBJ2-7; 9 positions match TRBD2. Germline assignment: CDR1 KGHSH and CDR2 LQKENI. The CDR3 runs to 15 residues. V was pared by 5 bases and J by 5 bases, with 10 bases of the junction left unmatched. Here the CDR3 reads CASSVQRGVKDEQYF. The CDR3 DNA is TGTGCCAGCTCAGTCCAGCGGGGGGTAAAGGACGAGCAGTACTTC.

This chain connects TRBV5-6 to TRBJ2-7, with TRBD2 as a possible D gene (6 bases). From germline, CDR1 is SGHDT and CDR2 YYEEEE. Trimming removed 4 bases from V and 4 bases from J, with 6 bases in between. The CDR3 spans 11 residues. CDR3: CASSGGYEQYF. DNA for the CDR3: TGTGCCAGCAGCGGGGGGTACGAGCAGTACTTC.

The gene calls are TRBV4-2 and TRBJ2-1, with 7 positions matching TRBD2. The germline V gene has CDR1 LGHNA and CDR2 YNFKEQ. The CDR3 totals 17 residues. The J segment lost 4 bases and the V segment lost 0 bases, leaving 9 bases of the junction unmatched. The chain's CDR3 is CASSQDDSGAQYNEQFF. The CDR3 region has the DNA TGTGCCAGCAGCCAAGATGACAGCGGGGCCCAATACAATGAGCAGTTCTTC.

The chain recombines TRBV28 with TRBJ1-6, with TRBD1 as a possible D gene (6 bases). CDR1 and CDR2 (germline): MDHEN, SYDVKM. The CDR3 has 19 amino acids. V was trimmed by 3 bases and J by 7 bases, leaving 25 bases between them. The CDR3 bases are TGTGCCAGCAGTTTGTACAGGGTTCTCCATACTCCCTCGAATTCACCCCTCCACTTT. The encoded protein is CASSLYRVLHTPSNSPLHF.

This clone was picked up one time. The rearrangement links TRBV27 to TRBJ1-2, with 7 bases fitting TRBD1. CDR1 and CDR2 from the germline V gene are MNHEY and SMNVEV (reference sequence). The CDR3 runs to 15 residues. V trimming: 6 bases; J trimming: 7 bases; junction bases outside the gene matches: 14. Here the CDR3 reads CASRYSQGVQFGYTF. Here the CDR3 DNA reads TGTGCCAGCAGATACTCGCAGGGGGTACAATTTGGCTACACCTTC.

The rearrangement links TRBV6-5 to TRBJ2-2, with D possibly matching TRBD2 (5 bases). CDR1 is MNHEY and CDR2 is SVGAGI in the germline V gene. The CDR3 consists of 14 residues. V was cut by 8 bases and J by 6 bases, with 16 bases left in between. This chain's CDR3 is CASVGLPEAGELFF. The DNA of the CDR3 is TGTGCCAGCGTCGGACTGCCGGAGGCCGGGGAGCTGTTTTTT.

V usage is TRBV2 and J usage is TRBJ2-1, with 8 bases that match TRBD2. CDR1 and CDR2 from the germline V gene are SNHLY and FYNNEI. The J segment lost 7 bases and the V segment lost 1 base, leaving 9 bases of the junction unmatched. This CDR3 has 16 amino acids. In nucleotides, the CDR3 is TGTGCCAGCAGTGAAGTCGGCAGACGGGGGGGGAATGAGCAGTTCTTC. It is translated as CASSEVGRRGGNEQFF.

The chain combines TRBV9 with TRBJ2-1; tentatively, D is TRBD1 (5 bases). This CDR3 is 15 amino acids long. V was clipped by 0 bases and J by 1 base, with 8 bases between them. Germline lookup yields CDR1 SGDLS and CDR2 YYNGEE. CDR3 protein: CASSVEGWSYNEQFF. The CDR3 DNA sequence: TGTGCCAGCAGCGTAGAGGGGTGGTCCTACAATGAGCAGTTCTTC.

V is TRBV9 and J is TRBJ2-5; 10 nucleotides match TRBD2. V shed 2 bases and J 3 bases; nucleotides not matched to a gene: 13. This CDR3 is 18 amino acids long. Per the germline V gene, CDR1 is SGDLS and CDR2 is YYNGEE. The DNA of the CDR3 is TGTGCCAGCAGCGTTTTCGGGACTAGCGAGTCGTGGGAAGAGACCCAGTACTTC. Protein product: CASSVFGTSESWEETQYF.

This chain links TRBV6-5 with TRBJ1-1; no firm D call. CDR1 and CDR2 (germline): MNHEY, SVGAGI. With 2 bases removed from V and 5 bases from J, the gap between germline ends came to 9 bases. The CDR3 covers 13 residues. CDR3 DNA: TGTGCCAGCAGTTACGAGGGTCGAACTGAAGCTTTCTTT. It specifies CASSYEGRTEAFF.

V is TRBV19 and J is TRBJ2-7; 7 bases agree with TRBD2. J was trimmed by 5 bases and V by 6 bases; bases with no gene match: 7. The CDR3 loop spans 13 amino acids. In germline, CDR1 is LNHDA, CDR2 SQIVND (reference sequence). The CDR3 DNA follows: TGTGCCAGTAGCCATGCGGGGGAAAACGAGCAGTACTTC. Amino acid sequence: CASSHAGENEQYF.

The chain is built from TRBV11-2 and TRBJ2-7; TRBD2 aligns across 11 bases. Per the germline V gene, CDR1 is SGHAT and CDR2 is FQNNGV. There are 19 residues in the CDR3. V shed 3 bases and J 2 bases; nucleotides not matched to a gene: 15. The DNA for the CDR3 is TGTGCCAGCAGCTTCCAACTAGCGGGAGTACATTTAGAGACCTACGAGCAGTACTTC. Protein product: CASSFQLAGVHLETYEQYF.

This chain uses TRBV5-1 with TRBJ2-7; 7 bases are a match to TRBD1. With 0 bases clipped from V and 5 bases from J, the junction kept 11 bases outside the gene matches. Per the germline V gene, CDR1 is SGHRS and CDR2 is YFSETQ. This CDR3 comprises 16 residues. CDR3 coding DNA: TGCGCCAGCAGCTTGGTTTTACAGGGGATCGGGGACGAGCAGTACTTC. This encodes CASSLVLQGIGDEQYF. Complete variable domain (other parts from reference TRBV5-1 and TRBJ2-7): KAGVTQTPRYLIKTRGQQVTLSCSPISGHRSVSWYQQTPGQGLQFLFEYFSETQRNKGNFPGRFSGRQFSNSRSEMNVSTLELGDSALYLCASSLVLQGIGDEQYFGPGTRLTVT.

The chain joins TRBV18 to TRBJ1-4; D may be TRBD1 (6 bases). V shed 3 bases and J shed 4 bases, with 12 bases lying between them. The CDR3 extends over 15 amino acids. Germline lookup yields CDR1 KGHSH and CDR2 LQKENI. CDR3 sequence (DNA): TGTGCCAGCTCACCGAGACAGGCCATTAATGAAAAACTGTTTTTT. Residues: CASSPRQAINEKLFF.

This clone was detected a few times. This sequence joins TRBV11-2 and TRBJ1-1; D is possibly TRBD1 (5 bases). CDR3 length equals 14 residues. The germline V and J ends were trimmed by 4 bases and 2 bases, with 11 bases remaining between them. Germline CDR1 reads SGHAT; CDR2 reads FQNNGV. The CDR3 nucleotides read TGTGCCAGCAGCTCCCCGGGGGGTAACACTGAAGCTTTCTTT. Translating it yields CASSSPGGNTEAFF.

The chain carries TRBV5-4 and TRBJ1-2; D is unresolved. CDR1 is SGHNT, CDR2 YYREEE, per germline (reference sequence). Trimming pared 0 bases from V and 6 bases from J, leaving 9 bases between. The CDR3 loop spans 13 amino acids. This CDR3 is CASSLVGLDGYTF. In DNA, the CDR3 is TGTGCCAGCAGCTTGGTCGGGTTGGATGGCTACACCTTC.

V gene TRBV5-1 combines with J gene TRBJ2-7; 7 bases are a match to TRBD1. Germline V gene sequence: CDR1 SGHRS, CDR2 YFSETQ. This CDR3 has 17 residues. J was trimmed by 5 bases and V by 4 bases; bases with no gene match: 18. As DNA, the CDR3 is TGCGCCAGCAGCCACAAACGACAGGGAACGTTTCTCCACGAGCAGTACTTC. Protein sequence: CASSHKRQGTFLHEQYF.

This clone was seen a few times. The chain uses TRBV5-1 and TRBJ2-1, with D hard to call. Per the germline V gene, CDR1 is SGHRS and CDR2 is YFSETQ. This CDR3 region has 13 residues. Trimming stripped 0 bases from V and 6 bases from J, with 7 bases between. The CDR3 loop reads CASSLALSNEQFF. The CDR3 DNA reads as TGCGCCAGCAGCTTGGCCCTCTCCAATGAGCAGTTCTTC.

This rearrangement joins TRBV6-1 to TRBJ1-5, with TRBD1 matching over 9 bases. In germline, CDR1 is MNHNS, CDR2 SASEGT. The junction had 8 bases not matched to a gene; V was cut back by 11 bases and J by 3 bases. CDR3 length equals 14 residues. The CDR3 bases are TGTGCCGCAGCCAGGACAGGGGACAATCAGCCCCAGCATTTT. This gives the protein CAAARTGDNQPQHF.

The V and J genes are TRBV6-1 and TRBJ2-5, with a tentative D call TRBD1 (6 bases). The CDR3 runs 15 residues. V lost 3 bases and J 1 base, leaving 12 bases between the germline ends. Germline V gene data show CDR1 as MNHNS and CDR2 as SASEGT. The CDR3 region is CASSESGAFQETQYF. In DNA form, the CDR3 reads TGTGCCAGCAGTGAGTCAGGGGCCTTCCAAGAGACCCAGTACTTC.

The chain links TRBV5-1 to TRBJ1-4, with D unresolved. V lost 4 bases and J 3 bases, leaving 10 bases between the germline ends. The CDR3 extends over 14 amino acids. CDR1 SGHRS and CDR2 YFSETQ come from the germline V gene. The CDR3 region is CASSRLRANEKLFF. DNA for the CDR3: TGCGCCAGCAGCCGGTTGCGAGCTAATGAAAAACTGTTTTTT.